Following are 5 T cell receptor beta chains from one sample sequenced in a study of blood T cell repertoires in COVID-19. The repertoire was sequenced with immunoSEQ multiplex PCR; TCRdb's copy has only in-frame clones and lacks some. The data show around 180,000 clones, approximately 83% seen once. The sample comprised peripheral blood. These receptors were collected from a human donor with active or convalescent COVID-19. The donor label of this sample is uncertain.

The CDR3 loop is CASSQRTSANEQFF. The CDR3, as DNA: TGTGCCAGCAGCCAGCGGACTAGCGCCAATGAGCAGTTCTTC. The chain carries TRBV14 and TRBJ2-1; TRBD2 matches 9 bases. V shed 3 bases and J 6 bases; nucleotides not matched to a gene: 3. From germline, CDR1 is SGHDN and CDR2 FVKESK. This CDR3 has 14 amino acids.

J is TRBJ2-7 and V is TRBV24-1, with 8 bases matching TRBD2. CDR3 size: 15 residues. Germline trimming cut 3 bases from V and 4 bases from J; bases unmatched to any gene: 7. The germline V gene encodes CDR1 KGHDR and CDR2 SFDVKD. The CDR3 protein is CATSDPTSGGYEQYF. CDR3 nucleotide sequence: TGTGCCACCAGTGATCCTACTAGCGGTGGGTACGAGCAGTACTTC.

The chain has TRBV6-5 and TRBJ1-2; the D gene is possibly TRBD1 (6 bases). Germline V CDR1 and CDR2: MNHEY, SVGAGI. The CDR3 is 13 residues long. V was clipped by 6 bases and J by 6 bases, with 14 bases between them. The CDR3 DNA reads TGTGCCAGCAGATCGAAGGGGGGGAATGGCTACACCTTC. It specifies CASRSKGGNGYTF.

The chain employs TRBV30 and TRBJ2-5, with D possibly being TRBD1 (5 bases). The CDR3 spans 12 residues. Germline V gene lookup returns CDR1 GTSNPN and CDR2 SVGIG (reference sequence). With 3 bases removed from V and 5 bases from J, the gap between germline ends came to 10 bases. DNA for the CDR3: TGTGCCTGGAGGACAGCAGGGGAGACCCAGTACTTC. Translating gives CAWRTAGETQYF.

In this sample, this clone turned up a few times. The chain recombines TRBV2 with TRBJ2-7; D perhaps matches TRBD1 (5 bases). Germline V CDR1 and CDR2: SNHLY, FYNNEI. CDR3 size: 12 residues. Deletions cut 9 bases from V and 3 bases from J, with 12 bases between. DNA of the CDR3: TGTGCCAGTGGGGCGAGCGTCTACGAGCAGTACTTC. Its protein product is CASGASVYEQYF.